The clone carrying this T cell receptor (beta chain) was seen a handful of times. The antigen is unknown. In the PCR, 60 Vbeta and 13 Jbeta primers were used. The repertoire was sequenced with immunoSEQ multiplex PCR; TCRdb's copy has only in-frame clones and lacks some. The sample holds under 150,000 clones, 55% to 75% seen once. Unmatched junction bases numbered 3, after V lost 6 bases and J lost 4 bases. Germline V gene lookup returns CDR1 SGHVS and CDR2 FNYEAQ. This CDR3 has 14 residues. The sample belongs to a study of cytomegalovirus exposure and HLA in healthy donors. Study conclusions and caveats: Further analysis, carried out later, found HLA-associated TCR beta chains more clonally expanded than equally common other chains. The authors later linked a missense DCLRE1C variant to TCR beta V- and J-gene trimming.

The rearrangement joins TRBV7-6 to TRBJ1-1; TRBD1 agrees at 12 bases. This TCR was recovered from a man aged 30 to 39 in good health and CMV-seropositive. Sequencing was carried out using PBMCs. The CDR3 DNA is TGTGCCAGCAGTCAGGGACAGGGGGCCACTGAAGCTTTCTTT. This translates into CASSQGQGATEAFF.